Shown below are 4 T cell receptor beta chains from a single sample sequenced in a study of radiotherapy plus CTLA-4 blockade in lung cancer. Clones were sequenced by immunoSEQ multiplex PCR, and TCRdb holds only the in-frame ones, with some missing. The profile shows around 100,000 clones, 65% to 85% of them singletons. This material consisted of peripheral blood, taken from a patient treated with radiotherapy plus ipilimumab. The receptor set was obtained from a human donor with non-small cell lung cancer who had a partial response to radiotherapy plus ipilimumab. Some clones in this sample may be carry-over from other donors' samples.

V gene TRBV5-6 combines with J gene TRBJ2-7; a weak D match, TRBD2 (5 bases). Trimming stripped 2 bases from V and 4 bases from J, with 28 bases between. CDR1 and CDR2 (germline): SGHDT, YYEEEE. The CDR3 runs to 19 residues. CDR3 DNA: TGTGCCAGCAGCTTCACAATTAAGATCGGGGTTCAAAAACCTTACGAGCAGTACTTC. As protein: CASSFTIKIGVQKPYEQYF.

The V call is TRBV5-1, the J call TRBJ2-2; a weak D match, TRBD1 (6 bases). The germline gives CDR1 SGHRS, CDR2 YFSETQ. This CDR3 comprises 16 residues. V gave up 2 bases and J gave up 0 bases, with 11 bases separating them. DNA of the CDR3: TGCGCCAGCAGCTTACTAGACAGGCCGAACACCGGGGAGCTGTTTTTT. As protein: CASSLLDRPNTGELFF.

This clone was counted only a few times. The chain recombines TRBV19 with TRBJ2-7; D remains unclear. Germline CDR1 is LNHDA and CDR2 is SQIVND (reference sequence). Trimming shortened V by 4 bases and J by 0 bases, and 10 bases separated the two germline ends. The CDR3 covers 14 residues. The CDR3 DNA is TGTGCCAGTAGTAGCGGTAGAAACTCCTACGAGCAGTACTTC. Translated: CASSSGRNSYEQYF.

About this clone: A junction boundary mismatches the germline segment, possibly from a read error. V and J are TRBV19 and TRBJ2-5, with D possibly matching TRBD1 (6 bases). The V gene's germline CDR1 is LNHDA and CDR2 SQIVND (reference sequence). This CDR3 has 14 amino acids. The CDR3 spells CASSIARGQGTQYF. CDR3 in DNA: TGTGCCAGTAGTATCGCCAGGGGCCAAGGGACCCAGTACTTC. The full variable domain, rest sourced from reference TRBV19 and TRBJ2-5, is DGGITQSPKYLFRKEGQNVTLSCEQNLNHDAMYWYRQDPGQGLRLIYYSQIVNDFQKGDIAEGYSVSREKKESFPLTVTSAQKNPTAFYLCASSIARGQGTQYFGPGTRLLVL.